This TCR beta chain emerged from a study of T cells in Graves' hyperthyroidism and ophthalmopathy (dated by TCRdb to between 2017 and 2020). Some background on the complete study: TCR V-J signatures able to tell the groups apart were searched for in a discovery cohort of around 95 patients, of whom more than 40 had Graves' ophthalmopathy and around 57 had stable Graves' hyperthyroidism. Once sampling was done, hyperthyroidism patients were given methimazole at a starting dose of 30 mg daily, whereas ophthalmopathy patients were given high-dose intravenous methylprednisolone. The 100 or so discovery patients were divided at random into training and test sets in a 7:3 ratio. In six Graves' hyperthyroidism patients, the study also compared T-cell repertoires from thyroid tissue with T-cell repertoires from blood. The paper reports TCR Vbeta CDR3 sequencing of roughly 140 peripheral blood samples: fewer than 50 ophthalmopathy, approximately 74 hyperthyroidism and around 17 progressor patients. Whether ophthalmopathy could be predicted prospectively was tested in an independent validation cohort made up of fewer than 20 hyperthyroidism patients plus 17 patients who later progressed to ophthalmopathy. The paper's findings and limits, for the study overall: In validation, progression to ophthalmopathy was predicted by the model with 55% to 71% sensitivity and 72.22% specificity, a median of approximately 7.1 months before onset. No statistical method was used to set the sample size in advance, and investigators knew the group allocation. In cross-validation, a model built on a 13 V-J signature told ophthalmopathy apart from stable hyperthyroidism with approximately 91% sensitivity and about 81% specificity, and in testing the same model reached 80%/75%. Most expanded thyroid clonotypes (frequency above 0.001) were also found in blood, which suggests that blood repertoires may mirror thyroid immune responses.

Stable Graves' hyperthyroidism was defined as no progression to ophthalmopathy during 18 months of follow-up. The hyperthyroidism patients were between 18 and 65 years old and newly diagnosed, with a disease duration of less than 2 months. The study excluded patients with uncontrolled infections, other autoimmune diseases, pregnancy or lactation. Clinical symptoms, serum thyroxine and TRAb, thyroid ultrasound, and orbital computed tomography formed the basis for the diagnoses. Total RNA was extracted using Trizol reagent, and RNA quality was assessed on an Agilent 2100 Bioanalyzer. Including the terminal cysteine and phenylalanine, the CDR3 comprises 13 residues. The DNA shown is the 39-base CDR3, in frame from base 1. The V and J ends are trimmed by 6 bases and 4 bases, leaving 12 bases between them. Reading the germline V gene gives CDR1 ENHRY and CDR2 SYGVKD. Turning to this clonotype: The specificity of this receptor is unknown. A clone one base away is much larger, so this may be a read error.

Amplification of TCR beta CDR3 regions was carried out from RNA transcripts. The TCR CDR3 was subjected to a first round of RT-PCR using the HTBI primer set and the Qiagen OneStep RT-PCR kit. Libraries were constructed in a second round of multiplex PCR, after which size selection and purification were carried out. Paired-end sequencing of the libraries was performed with 100 bp reads on an Illumina HiSeq2000. Per the authors' processing: SOAPnuke was used to process the raw data, removing reads that contained adapters or uncalled bases, had a mean Phred below 15, or lacked an exact match to the constant primer or identifier. COPE v1.2.5 was used to merge the high-quality paired reads, and each unique nucleotide sequence was defined as a clonotype. MiTCR v1.1 was used to align clonotypes to the IMGT TRBV, TRBD and TRBJ reference segments. The analysis included only V-J combinations with a frequency above 0.0001, which together covered 98% to 99.2% of the repertoires. A TCS score was defined as the ratio of F50 (clonal expansion) to E x V (chaos), with BLOSUM62-based TCRdist applied between CDR3 peptides within each V-J. Welch's t-statistics and random forest reduced 500 to 550 V-J features to about 12, which were used in a naive Bayes classifier (R e1071). The public sequencing data were trimmed at Q25 with fastp and processed into clonotypes with MiXCR by TCRdb, which kept only in-frame beta chains. Every CDR3 protein is listed once, alongside the most common genes and DNA of its rows. The V and J calls, along with clone size, are taken from TCRdb and not from the paper's own processing. This sample holds approximately 590,000 distinct CDR3 sequences; roughly 46% were observed only once. 8.2% of the sample goes to the ten largest clones.

This chain is built from TRBV10-3 and TRBJ1-1; confidence is insufficient to name the D gene. This clonotype originated in a woman under 30 with Graves' hyperthyroidism. Donor details come from another sample of the same person, matched by shared clones. Material: peripheral blood or thyroid tissue (not recorded which). The DNA sequence is as follows: TGTGCCATCAGCTTACGTGACGGCACTGAAGCTTTCTTT. It codes for CAISLRDGTEAFF.